Sequencing of this T cell receptor beta chain was carried out in a study of blood T cell repertoires in COVID-19. Study overall: Donors in the United States, Italy and Spain gave samples during acute or convalescent COVID-19. PBMCs, B-cell-depleted T cells, or T cells were the source of the cDNA or gDNA that made up the material.

In Seattle, patients joined the study during active infection and were tracked longitudinally. Libraries were prepared by immunoSEQ multiplex PCR; TCRdb keeps only in-frame clonotypes and omits some of them. The sample shows some 300,000 clones, roughly 91% of them seen only once. Germline loops: CDR1 SGHTS, CDR2 YDEGEE. The CDR3 covers 18 residues. The V end was cut by 1 base, the J end by 4 bases, with 21 bases between. The receptor's source is a woman aged 25 to 39 with COVID-19, enrolled during active disease. The genes are TRBV5-8 and TRBJ1-5; D gene ambiguous. The sequenced sample consisted of peripheral blood. The CDR3 DNA reads as TGTGCCAGCAGCTTGATGGAGGTTGTTATTCTGTCGAATCAGCCCCAGCATTTT. This gives the protein CASSLMEVVILSNQPQHF.